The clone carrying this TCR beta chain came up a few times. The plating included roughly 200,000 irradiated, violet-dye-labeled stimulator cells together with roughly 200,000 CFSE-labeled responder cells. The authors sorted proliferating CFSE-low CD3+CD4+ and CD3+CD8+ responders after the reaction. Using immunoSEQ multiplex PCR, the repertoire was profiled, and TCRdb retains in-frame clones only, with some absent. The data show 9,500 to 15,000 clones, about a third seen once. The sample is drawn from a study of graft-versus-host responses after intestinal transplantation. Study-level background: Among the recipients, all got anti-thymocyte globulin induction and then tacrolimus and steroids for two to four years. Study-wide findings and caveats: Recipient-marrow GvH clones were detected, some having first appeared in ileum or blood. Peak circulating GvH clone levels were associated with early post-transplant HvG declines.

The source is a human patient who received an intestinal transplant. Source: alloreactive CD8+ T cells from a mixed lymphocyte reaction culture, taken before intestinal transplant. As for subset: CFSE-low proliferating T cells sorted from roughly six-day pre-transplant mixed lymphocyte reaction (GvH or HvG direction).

The CDR3 nucleotides are TGCGCCAGCAGCCCTCCGGGACAGAGGGATGGCTACACCTTC. Amino acid sequence: CASSPPGQRDGYTF. The rearrangement uses TRBV5-1 and TRBJ1-2; 7 nucleotides align to TRBD1. The V and J ends lost 4 bases and 6 bases, in that order; junction bases with no gene match: 9. This CDR3 spans 14 amino acids. Germline assignment: CDR1 SGHRS and CDR2 YFSETQ.